This T cell receptor (beta chain) was obtained from a study of blood T cell repertoires in COVID-19. Across the study: Sources were T cells, B-cell-depleted T cells, or PBMCs; the material itself was cDNA or gDNA.

Trimming removed 0 bases at V and 7 bases at J, with 12 bases between. Germline loops: CDR1 GTSNPN, CDR2 SVGIG (reference sequence). The CDR3 is 13 residues long. In the source study's methods: Researchers report that nucleated cell counts were estimated from reference gene primer amplification. Data came from immunoSEQ multiplex PCR; TCRdb stores just in-frame clones and leaves some out. From that table come the V and J calls and clone size; the DNA was used to work out D and trimming. The sample consists of a few hundred thousand clones, less than 90% of them appearing once. The study recruited people aged roughly 18 to 100 years across approximately 25 US areas.

Source material: PBMCs or T cells enriched from blood (not recorded which). The chain carries TRBV30 and TRBJ1-2, with no clear D. The TCR was taken from a woman younger than 45 who had been exposed to COVID-19. The CDR3 spells CAWSVRIATGYTF. In DNA, the CDR3 is TGTGCCTGGAGTGTACGGATAGCCACTGGCTACACCTTC.